Listed below are T cell receptor beta chains from one sample, sequenced in a study of blood T cell repertoires in COVID-19. Sequenced by immunoSEQ multiplex PCR; TCRdb stores in-frame clones only, minus some. The sample holds 150,000 to 180,000 clones, 85% to 90% seen once. The sequencing input was peripheral blood. All receptors derive from a woman aged 40 to 49 with acute or convalescent COVID-19. CDR3s include the opening cysteine and the closing phenylalanine or tryptophan. The D gene is left open where the match is weak. The listing skips clone size in some rows; elsewhere it reads once, few, many or a size class.

J: TRBJ2-1; D: NA; size: once; V: TRBV7-9; DNA: TGTGCCAGCAGCCCTCCGAGCTCCTACAATGAGCAGTTCTTC; CDR3: CASSPPSSYNEQFF
J: TRBJ1-4; D: NA; size: NA; V: TRBV27; DNA: TGTGCCAGCAGCCGCTCAGGGGTGTCTCGTGAAAAACTGTTTTTT; CDR3: CASSRSGVSREKLFF
J: TRBJ2-7; D: NA; size: NA; V: TRBV19; DNA: TGTGCCAGTAGTGGTCAGATTGGGGCCGAGCAGTACTTC; CDR3: CASSGQIGAEQYF
J: TRBJ2-4; D: NA; size: NA; V: TRBV11-3; DNA: TGTGCCAGCAGCGCAGATAGCCCTGGAAACATTCAGTACTTC; CDR3: CASSADSPGNIQYF
J: TRBJ2-7; D: TRBD1; size: NA; V: TRBV6-5; DNA: TGTGCCAGCAGCCCCGGGACAGGCCTATCCTACGAGCAGTACTTC; CDR3: CASSPGTGLSYEQYF
J: TRBJ2-1; D: NA; size: NA; V: TRBV7-3; DNA: TGTGCCAGCAGCTCTCAGGGGAGAAACTACAATGAGCAGTTCTTC; CDR3: CASSSQGRNYNEQFF
J: TRBJ1-5; D: TRBD1; size: NA; V: TRBV27; DNA: TGTGCCAGCAGACCCGGGACAGGTGGCAATCAGCCCCAGCATTTT; CDR3: CASRPGTGGNQPQHF
J: TRBJ1-4; D: NA; size: NA; V: TRBV6-6; DNA: TGTGCCAGCAGTTACTCGAGGCAGATTAATGAAAAACTGTTTTTT; CDR3: CASSYSRQINEKLFF
J: TRBJ2-1; D: NA; size: NA; V: TRBV11-3; DNA: TGTGCCAGCAGCCGCGCGAATAAGGGAGACAATGAGCAGTTCTTC; CDR3: CASSRANKGDNEQFF
J: TRBJ2-7; D: TRBD2; size: once; V: TRBV5-1; DNA: TGCGCCAGCAGCCGGACTAGTGCCTACGAGCAGTACTTC; CDR3: CASSRTSAYEQYF
J: TRBJ1-5; D: NA; size: NA; V: TRBV19; DNA: TGTGCCAGTCACGTGGGGGGGTCGGCTAGAAATCAGCCCCAGCATTTT; CDR3: CASHVGGSARNQPQHF
J: TRBJ2-2; D: NA; size: NA; V: TRBV9; DNA: TGTGCCAGCAGCCCGAGGGCCGTTGGCGCGATACAGAACACCGGGGAGCTGTTTTTT; CDR3: CASSPRAVGAIQNTGELFF
J: TRBJ2-1; D: NA; size: NA; V: TRBV4-1; DNA: TGCGCCAGCAGCCAAGTTGATCTAGTGTTTTACAATGAGCAGTTCTTC; CDR3: CASSQVDLVFYNEQFF
J: TRBJ1-1; D: TRBD1; size: once; V: TRBV14; DNA: TGTGCCAGCAGCCGCGGAGACAGGGCCGGAGCTTTCTTT; CDR3: CASSRGDRAGAFF
J: TRBJ2-6; D: NA; size: NA; V: TRBV5-1; DNA: TGCGCCAGCAAGCCGATCTCTGGGGCCAACGTCCTGACTTTC; CDR3: CASKPISGANVLTF
J: TRBJ2-7; D: NA; size: NA; V: TRBV18; DNA: TGTGCCAGCTCACCAGGCCACCAGGGATCATACGAGCAGTACTTC; CDR3: CASSPGHQGSYEQYF
J: TRBJ2-1; D: NA; size: NA; V: TRBV21-1; DNA: TGTGCCAGCACCCTCCCGTGTGGGGCCAATGAGCAGTTCTTC; CDR3: CASTLPCGANEQFF
J: TRBJ1-1; D: NA; size: NA; V: TRBV7-9; DNA: TGTGCCAGCAGCTTAGGGCAGAACACTGAAGCTTTCTTT; CDR3: CASSLGQNTEAFF
J: TRBJ2-1; D: TRBD2; size: NA; V: TRBV27; DNA: TGTGCCAGCAGTTTATTGGGCGGGAGTGGGGGTAAGGTTGAGCAGTTCTTC; CDR3: CASSLLGGSGGKVEQFF
J: TRBJ2-3; D: TRBD1; size: NA; V: TRBV30; DNA: TGTGCCTGGGGAGGTGGGACAGGGTTCCCAGATACGCAGTATTTT; CDR3: CAWGGGTGFPDTQYF
J: TRBJ2-1; D: NA; size: NA; V: TRBV18; DNA: TGTGCCAGCTCACATGGAGACAGTGAGCAGTTCTTC; CDR3: CASSHGDSEQFF
J: TRBJ2-2; D: NA; size: once; V: TRBV3-1/TRBV3-2; DNA: TGTGCCGCGGCGAGTAACACCGGGGAGCTGTTTTTT; CDR3: CAAASNTGELFF
J: TRBJ2-7; D: NA; size: NA; V: TRBV7-9; DNA: TGTGCCAGCAGGAGGGAGCCCCCTCCCTACGAGCAGTACTTC; CDR3: CASRREPPPYEQYF
J: TRBJ2-7; D: TRBD1; size: NA; V: TRBV29-1; DNA: TGCAGCGTTGGTGAGGGGGCGGACGAGCAGTACTTC; CDR3: CSVGEGADEQYF
J: TRBJ2-1; D: NA; size: NA; V: TRBV5-1; DNA: TGCGCCAGCAGCTTGTCGACGGGTAGCTCCTACAATGAGCAGTTCTTC; CDR3: CASSLSTGSSYNEQFF
J: TRBJ1-1; D: TRBD1; size: once; V: TRBV5-8; DNA: TGTGCCAGCAGCTTGGTACAGGGGGCGGAAGCTTTCTTT; CDR3: CASSLVQGAEAFF
J: TRBJ2-1; D: TRBD1; size: NA; V: TRBV28; DNA: TGTGCCAGCAGTCCCTTTTGGGACAGGTACAGAAATGAGCAGTTCTTC; CDR3: CASSPFWDRYRNEQFF
J: TRBJ1-5; D: NA; size: few; V: TRBV4-1; DNA: TGCGCCAGCAGGGGCGGACTTGCTCCCAATCAGCCCCAGCATTTT; CDR3: CASRGGLAPNQPQHF
J: TRBJ2-3; D: NA; size: NA; V: TRBV6-4; DNA: TGTGCCAGCAGTTCCACTCGTACGAGGCCAGATACGCAGTATTTT; CDR3: CASSSTRTRPDTQYF
J: TRBJ2-7; D: NA; size: NA; V: TRBV6-5; DNA: TGTGCCAGCAGTTACACGGGTCAGACTTCGTACTACGAGCAGTACTTC; CDR3: CASSYTGQTSYYEQYF
J: TRBJ2-1; D: TRBD2; size: NA; V: TRBV3-1/TRBV3-2; DNA: TGTGCCAGCAGCCTCTTGACTAGCGGGAGGCTAAATGAGCAGTTCTTC; CDR3: CASSLLTSGRLNEQFF
J: TRBJ1-6; D: TRBD1; size: NA; V: TRBV27; DNA: TGTGCCAGCAGTTTAGGACAGGGTGATAATTCACCCCTCCACTTT; CDR3: CASSLGQGDNSPLHF
J: TRBJ2-3; D: NA; size: once; V: TRBV9; DNA: TGTGCCAGCAGCGTAGAGGGGCTAGGCACAGATACGCAGTATTTT; CDR3: CASSVEGLGTDTQYF
J: TRBJ1-5; D: NA; size: NA; V: TRBV19; DNA: TGTGCCAGTAGTGTACAGGGAGAGGCTCAGCCCCAGCATTTT; CDR3: CASSVQGEAQPQHF
J: TRBJ1-6; D: TRBD1; size: NA; V: TRBV27; DNA: TGTGCCAGCAGTTTTAAGGCTCCGGGACAGGGCCATTCACCCCTCCACTTT; CDR3: CASSFKAPGQGHSPLHF
J: TRBJ2-1; D: TRBD2; size: NA; V: TRBV3-1/TRBV3-2; DNA: TGTGCCAGCAGTTCGATAGCGGGCATAGTCCATGAGCAGTTCTTC; CDR3: CASSSIAGIVHEQFF
J: TRBJ2-5; D: NA; size: NA; V: TRBV6-5; DNA: TGTGCCAGCAGTTATTCAGGGGAGCAAGAGACCCAGTACTTC; CDR3: CASSYSGEQETQYF
J: TRBJ1-2; D: NA; size: NA; V: TRBV11-2; DNA: TGTGCCAGCAGCTTAGGGGGGGAATTCTATGGCTACACCTTC; CDR3: CASSLGGEFYGYTF
J: TRBJ2-1; D: NA; size: once; V: TRBV4-1; DNA: TGCGCCAGCAGCCAAAGAGTGGACAATGAGCAGTTCTTC; CDR3: CASSQRVDNEQFF
J: TRBJ1-2; D: NA; size: NA; V: TRBV19; DNA: TGTGCCAGCAGCAGAAACCGGCAGGGCAACTATGGCTACACCTTC; CDR3: CASSRNRQGNYGYTF
J: TRBJ1-5; D: NA; size: NA; V: TRBV7-8; DNA: TGTGCCAGCAGCTCAGGAGGATGGGACAATCAGCCCCAGCATTTT; CDR3: CASSSGGWDNQPQHF
J: TRBJ2-7; D: TRBD1; size: NA; V: TRBV12-5; DNA: TGTGCTAGTGGTCCCCGAAGGGACAGGGGAGGCTACGAGCAGTACTTC; CDR3: CASGPRRDRGGYEQYF
J: TRBJ2-6; D: NA; size: NA; V: TRBV11-2; DNA: TGTGCCAGCAGCCTATACTCTGGGGCCAACGTCCTGACTTTC; CDR3: CASSLYSGANVLTF
J: TRBJ2-3; D: TRBD2; size: once; V: TRBV29-1; DNA: TGCAGCGTTTTCAGGGCGGCTAGCGGGCACACAGATACGCAGTATTTT; CDR3: CSVFRAASGHTDTQYF